A selection of T cell receptor beta chains follows, all from one sample in a study of blood T cell repertoires in COVID-19. This table comes from immunoSEQ multiplex PCR, and its TCRdb copy is limited to in-frame clones, with some not included. The repertoire holds over 300,000 clones, with approximately 85% as singletons. Sequences were obtained from PBMCs or T cells enriched from blood (not recorded which). These receptors were collected from a man under 40 who had recovered from COVID-19. The CDR3 runs from the conserved cysteine through the conserved F or W. Fields, in order: clone size, D gene, V gene, J gene, CDR3 protein. The D gene is left open where the match is weak. Expanded clones are given a class, and other clones once, few, many or no size at all.

clone size: once; D gene: NA; V gene: TRBV30; J gene: TRBJ1-1; CDR3 protein: CAWAAGGINTEAFF
clone size: NA; D gene: TRBD1; V gene: TRBV6-1; J gene: TRBJ1-5; CDR3 protein: CASSELTGGTRYSNQPQHF
clone size: NA; D gene: NA; V gene: TRBV3-1/TRBV3-2; J gene: TRBJ1-2; CDR3 protein: CASSQDKRPAGAYGYTF
clone size: NA; D gene: TRBD2; V gene: TRBV4-2; J gene: TRBJ2-1; CDR3 protein: CASSSTGTSGGEASVDEQFF
clone size: NA; D gene: TRBD1; V gene: TRBV6-2/TRBV6-3; J gene: TRBJ1-1; CDR3 protein: CASSYRQGGTFF
clone size: NA; D gene: TRBD2; V gene: TRBV4-1; J gene: TRBJ2-3; CDR3 protein: CASSQARGGADTQYF
clone size: NA; D gene: NA; V gene: TRBV19; J gene: TRBJ1-2; CDR3 protein: CASSIPGDGYTF
clone size: NA; D gene: TRBD1; V gene: TRBV20-1; J gene: TRBJ1-2; CDR3 protein: CSASYSHLQGGGGYTF
clone size: NA; D gene: NA; V gene: TRBV12-3/TRBV12-4; J gene: TRBJ1-2; CDR3 protein: CASVWTGGGYTF
clone size: once; D gene: NA; V gene: TRBV5-1; J gene: TRBJ2-2; CDR3 protein: CASSSSTNTGELFF
clone size: NA; D gene: TRBD1; V gene: TRBV24-1; J gene: TRBJ1-2; CDR3 protein: CATSDLQVSWGQGISGYTF
clone size: NA; D gene: NA; V gene: TRBV5-1; J gene: TRBJ2-2; CDR3 protein: CASSLGTGPGELFF
clone size: NA; D gene: NA; V gene: TRBV11-2; J gene: TRBJ2-3; CDR3 protein: CASSLGARSTDTQYF
clone size: NA; D gene: NA; V gene: TRBV5-1; J gene: TRBJ2-7; CDR3 protein: CASSTRQTQRQYF
clone size: NA; D gene: NA; V gene: TRBV14; J gene: TRBJ1-2; CDR3 protein: CASSQTSRPYGYTF
clone size: once; D gene: NA; V gene: TRBV28; J gene: TRBJ1-1; CDR3 protein: CASTPPQGGTEAFF
clone size: NA; D gene: NA; V gene: TRBV3-1/TRBV3-2; J gene: TRBJ1-5; CDR3 protein: CASSLDRDQPQHF
clone size: NA; D gene: TRBD2; V gene: TRBV24-1; J gene: TRBJ2-1; CDR3 protein: CATSGGSSYNEQFF
clone size: NA; D gene: NA; V gene: TRBV27; J gene: TRBJ2-7; CDR3 protein: CASSLSAAPPSYF
clone size: NA; D gene: TRBD1; V gene: TRBV3-1/TRBV3-2; J gene: TRBJ1-1; CDR3 protein: CASSQGQGMNTEAFF
clone size: NA; D gene: NA; V gene: TRBV7-9; J gene: TRBJ2-3; CDR3 protein: CASSLGRGLGDTQYF
clone size: NA; D gene: TRBD1; V gene: TRBV15; J gene: TRBJ1-2; CDR3 protein: CATSRDSNYGYTF
clone size: NA; D gene: NA; V gene: TRBV9; J gene: TRBJ2-2; CDR3 protein: CASGGQPQYTGELFF
clone size: NA; D gene: TRBD1; V gene: TRBV19; J gene: TRBJ1-2; CDR3 protein: CASTRDRGNYGYTF
clone size: NA; D gene: NA; V gene: TRBV5-6; J gene: TRBJ1-2; CDR3 protein: CASSRTGNGYGYTF
clone size: NA; D gene: NA; V gene: TRBV4-2; J gene: TRBJ1-2; CDR3 protein: CASSQDLGQSYGYTF
clone size: NA; D gene: NA; V gene: TRBV4-1; J gene: TRBJ1-3; CDR3 protein: CASSQGAGRNTIYF
clone size: NA; D gene: NA; V gene: TRBV9; J gene: TRBJ2-1; CDR3 protein: CASSSLGNEQFF
clone size: NA; D gene: TRBD1; V gene: TRBV19; J gene: TRBJ2-7; CDR3 protein: CASSDRDRGPKYF
clone size: NA; D gene: TRBD2; V gene: TRBV30; J gene: TRBJ2-2; CDR3 protein: CAWSYRRGAGELFF
clone size: NA; D gene: TRBD2; V gene: TRBV7-9; J gene: TRBJ2-5; CDR3 protein: CASSYLSGDGETQYF
clone size: NA; D gene: TRBD1; V gene: TRBV5-1; J gene: TRBJ2-1; CDR3 protein: CASSLEGADYNEQFF
clone size: NA; D gene: NA; V gene: TRBV7-3; J gene: TRBJ1-6; CDR3 protein: CASSLGQAHNSPLHF
clone size: NA; D gene: NA; V gene: TRBV10-1; J gene: TRBJ2-1; CDR3 protein: CASSGGLEYNEQFF
clone size: NA; D gene: NA; V gene: TRBV9; J gene: TRBJ1-1; CDR3 protein: CASSVKEGAGWKNTEAFF
clone size: NA; D gene: TRBD1; V gene: TRBV18; J gene: TRBJ2-5; CDR3 protein: CASSRGEGAYQETQYF
clone size: NA; D gene: TRBD2; V gene: TRBV2; J gene: TRBJ2-3; CDR3 protein: CASSGSGGSDTQYF
clone size: NA; D gene: NA; V gene: TRBV2; J gene: TRBJ1-2; CDR3 protein: CASSEQGVHYGYTF
clone size: NA; D gene: TRBD1; V gene: TRBV19; J gene: TRBJ1-1; CDR3 protein: CASRRGRDSNTEAFF
clone size: NA; D gene: TRBD1; V gene: TRBV5-4; J gene: TRBJ1-5; CDR3 protein: CASSIDRANQPQHF